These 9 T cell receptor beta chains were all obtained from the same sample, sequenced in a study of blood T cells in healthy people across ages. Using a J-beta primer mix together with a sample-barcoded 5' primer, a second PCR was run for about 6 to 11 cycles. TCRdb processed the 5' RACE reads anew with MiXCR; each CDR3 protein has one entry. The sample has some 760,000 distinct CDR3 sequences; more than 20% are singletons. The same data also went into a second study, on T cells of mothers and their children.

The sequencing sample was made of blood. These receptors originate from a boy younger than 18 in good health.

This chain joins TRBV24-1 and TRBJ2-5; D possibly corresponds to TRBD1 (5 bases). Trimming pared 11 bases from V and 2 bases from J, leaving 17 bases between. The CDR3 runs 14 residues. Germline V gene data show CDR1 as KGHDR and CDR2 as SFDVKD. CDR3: CANGRQNEQETQYF. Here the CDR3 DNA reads TGTGCCAATGGCCGACAGAATGAACAAGAGACCCAGTACTTC.

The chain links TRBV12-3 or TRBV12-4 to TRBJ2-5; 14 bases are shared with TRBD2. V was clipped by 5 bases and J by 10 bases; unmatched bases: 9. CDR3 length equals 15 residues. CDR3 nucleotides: TGTGCCAGCAGTCCGGGGACTAGCGGGGGTGTAGACCAGTACTTC. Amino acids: CASSPGTSGGVDQYF.

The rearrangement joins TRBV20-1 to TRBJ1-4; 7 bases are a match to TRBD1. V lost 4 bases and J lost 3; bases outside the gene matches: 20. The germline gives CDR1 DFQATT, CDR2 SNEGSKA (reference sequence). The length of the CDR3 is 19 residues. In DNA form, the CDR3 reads TGCAGTGCTACCACCGGGGCAGGGGGGATTGGTCCATCTAATGAAAAACTGTTTTTT. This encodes CSATTGAGGIGPSNEKLFF.

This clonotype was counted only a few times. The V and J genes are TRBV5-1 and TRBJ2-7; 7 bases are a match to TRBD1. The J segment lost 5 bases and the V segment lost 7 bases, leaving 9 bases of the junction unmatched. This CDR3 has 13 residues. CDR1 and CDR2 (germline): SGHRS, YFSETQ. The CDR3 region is CASSTGSTDEQYF. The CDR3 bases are TGCGCCAGCTCGACAGGGTCTACCGACGAGCAGTACTTC.

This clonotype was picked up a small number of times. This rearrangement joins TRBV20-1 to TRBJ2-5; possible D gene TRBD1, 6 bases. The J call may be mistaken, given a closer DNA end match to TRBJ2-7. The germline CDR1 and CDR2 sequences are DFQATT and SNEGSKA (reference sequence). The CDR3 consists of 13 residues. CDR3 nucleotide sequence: TGCAGTGCTAGAGTACAGGGCTCCTACGAGCAGTACTTC. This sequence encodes CSARVQGSYEQYF.

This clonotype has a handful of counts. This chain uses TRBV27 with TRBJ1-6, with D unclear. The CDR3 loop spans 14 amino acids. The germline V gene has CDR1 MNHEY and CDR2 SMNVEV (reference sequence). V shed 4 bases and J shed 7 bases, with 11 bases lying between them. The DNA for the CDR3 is TGTGCCAGCAGTTGGTTCGGAGTAAATTCACCCCTCCACTTT. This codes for CASSWFGVNSPLHF.

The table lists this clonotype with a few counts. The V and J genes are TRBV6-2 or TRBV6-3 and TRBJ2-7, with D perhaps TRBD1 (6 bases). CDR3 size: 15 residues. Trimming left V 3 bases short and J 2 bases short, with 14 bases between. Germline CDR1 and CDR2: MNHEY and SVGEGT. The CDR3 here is CASSYNIGQTYEQYF. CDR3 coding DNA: TGTGCCAGCAGTTATAACATCGGACAGACCTACGAGCAGTACTTC.

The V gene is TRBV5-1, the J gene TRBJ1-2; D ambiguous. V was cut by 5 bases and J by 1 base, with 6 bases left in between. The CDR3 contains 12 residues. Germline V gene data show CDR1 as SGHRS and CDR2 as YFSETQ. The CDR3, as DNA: TGCGCCAGCAGGAAAGATAACTATGGCTACACCTTC. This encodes CASRKDNYGYTF.

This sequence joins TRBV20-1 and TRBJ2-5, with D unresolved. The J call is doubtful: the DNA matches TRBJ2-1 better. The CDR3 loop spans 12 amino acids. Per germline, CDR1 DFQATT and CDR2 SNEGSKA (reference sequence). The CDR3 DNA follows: TGCAGTGCTAGGTTCGAAGGGCATGAGCAGTTCTTC. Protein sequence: CSARFEGHEQFF.